The T cell receptor (beta chain) described here comes from a study of T-cell reconstitution after alpha-beta-depleted transplantation in children. Study findings and constraints: About two months after transplant, alpha-beta T cells reportedly came from several hundred expanded graft clones. After one year, T-cell counts and TCRbeta diversity mostly came from new T cells.

V dropped 6 bases and J dropped 8; count of bases not matched to a gene: 13. The CDR3 length is 16 residues. Germline V CDR1 and CDR2: MNHEY, SVGEGT. This clonotype was seen more than once but under ten times. Antigen unknown. For TCRbeta, the library was prepared with unique molecular identifiers. TCRdb itself ran the PCR reads through MiXCR, one entry per CDR3 protein. Here the sample spans hundreds of thousands of distinct CDR3 sequences, roughly 17% being singletons. The sample in question was PBMCs, mostly from graft donor cells, obtained 360 days after TCRalphabeta/CD19-depleted stem cell transplant. The receptor was isolated from a boy in the first two years of life who had a stem cell transplant for Wiskott-Aldrich syndrome, so the T cells may come from the graft donor. The V call is TRBV6-2 or TRBV6-3, the J call TRBJ2-1; 10 positions match TRBD1. DNA for the CDR3: TGTGCCAGCAGCCCACCGGGACAGGGGTTGAGGGATGAGCAGTTCTTC. Encoded protein: CASSPPGQGLRDEQFF.